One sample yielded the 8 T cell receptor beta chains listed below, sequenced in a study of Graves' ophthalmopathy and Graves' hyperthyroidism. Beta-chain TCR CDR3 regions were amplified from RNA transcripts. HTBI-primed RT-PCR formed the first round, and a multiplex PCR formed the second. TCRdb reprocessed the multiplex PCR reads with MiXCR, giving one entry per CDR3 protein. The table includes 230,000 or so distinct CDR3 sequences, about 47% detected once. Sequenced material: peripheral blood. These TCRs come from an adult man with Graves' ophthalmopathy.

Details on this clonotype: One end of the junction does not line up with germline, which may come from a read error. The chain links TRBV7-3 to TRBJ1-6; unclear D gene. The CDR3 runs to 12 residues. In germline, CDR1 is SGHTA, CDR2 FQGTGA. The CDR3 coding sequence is TGCGCCAGCAGCCGCCCCCCGGGAGATCTCCACTTT. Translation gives CASSRPPGDLHF.

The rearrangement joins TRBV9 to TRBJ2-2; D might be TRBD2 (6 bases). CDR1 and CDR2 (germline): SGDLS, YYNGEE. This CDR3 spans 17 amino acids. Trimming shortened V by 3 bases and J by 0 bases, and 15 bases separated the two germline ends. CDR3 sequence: CASSAVSSDPNTGELFF. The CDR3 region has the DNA TGTGCCAGCAGCGCCGTTTCTAGCGACCCGAACACCGGGGAGCTGTTTTTT.

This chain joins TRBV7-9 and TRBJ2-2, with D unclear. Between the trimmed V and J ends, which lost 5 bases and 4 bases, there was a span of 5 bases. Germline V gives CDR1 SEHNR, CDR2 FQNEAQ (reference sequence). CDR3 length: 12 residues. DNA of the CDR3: TGTGCCAGCAGCGAAGGCACCGGGGAGCTGTTTTTT. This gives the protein CASSEGTGELFF. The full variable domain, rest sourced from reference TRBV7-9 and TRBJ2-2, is DTGVSQNPRHKITKRGQNVTFRCDPISEHNRLYWYRQTLGQGPEFLTYFQNEAQLEKSRLLSDRFSAERPKGSFSTLEIQRTEQGDSAMYLCASSEGTGELFFGEGSRLTVL.

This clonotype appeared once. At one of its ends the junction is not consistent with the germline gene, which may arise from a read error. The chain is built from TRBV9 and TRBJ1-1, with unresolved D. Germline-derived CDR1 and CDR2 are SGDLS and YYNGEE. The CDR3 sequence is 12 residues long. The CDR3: CASSVAGLMGRF. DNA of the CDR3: TGTGCCAGCAGCGTAGCCGGACTGATGGGGAGATTT.

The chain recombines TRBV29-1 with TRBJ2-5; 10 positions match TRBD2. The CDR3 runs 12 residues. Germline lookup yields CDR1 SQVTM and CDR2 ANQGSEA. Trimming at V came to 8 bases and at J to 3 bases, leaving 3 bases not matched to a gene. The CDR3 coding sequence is TGCAGCCTCGGACTAGCGGAAGAGACCCAGTACTTC. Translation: CSLGLAEETQYF. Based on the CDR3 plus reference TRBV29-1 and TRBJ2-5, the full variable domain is SAVISQKPSRDICQRGTSLTIQCQVDSQVTMMFWYRQQPGQSLTLIATANQGSEATYESGFVIDKFPISRPNLTFSTLTVSNMSPEDSSIYLCSLGLAEETQYFGPGTRLLVL.

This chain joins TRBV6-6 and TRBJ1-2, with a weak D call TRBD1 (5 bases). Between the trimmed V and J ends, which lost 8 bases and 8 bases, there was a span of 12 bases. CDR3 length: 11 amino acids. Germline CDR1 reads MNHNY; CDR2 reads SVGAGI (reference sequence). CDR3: CASSGGEGYTF. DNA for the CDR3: TGTGCCAGCTCGGGGGGGGAAGGCTACACCTTC.

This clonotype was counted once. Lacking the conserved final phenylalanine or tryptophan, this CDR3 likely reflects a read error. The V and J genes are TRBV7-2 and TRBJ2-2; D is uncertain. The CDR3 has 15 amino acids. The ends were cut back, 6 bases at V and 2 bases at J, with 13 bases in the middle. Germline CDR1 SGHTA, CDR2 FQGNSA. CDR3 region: CASREMEPNTGELFS. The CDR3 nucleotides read TGTGCCAGCAGGGAAATGGAGCCCAACACCGGGGAGCTGTTTTCT.

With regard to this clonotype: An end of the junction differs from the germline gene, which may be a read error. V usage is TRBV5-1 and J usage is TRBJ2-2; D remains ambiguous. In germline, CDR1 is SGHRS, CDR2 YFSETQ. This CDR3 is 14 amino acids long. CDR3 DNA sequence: TGCGCCAGCAGCTCCTTACTTGACACCAGGGAGCTGTTTTTT. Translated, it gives CASSSLLDTRELFF.